These T cell receptor beta chains were read from a single sample in a study of molecular identifiers for immune sequencing clone quantification. One entry per CDR3 protein, called by TCRdb with MiXCR from the PCR reads. This sample carries hundreds of thousands of distinct CDR3 sequences, about 25% of them seen once, and the ten largest clones take about 0.8%. The sequenced sample was naive CD8+ T cells from blood, with Jurkat cell RNA spiked in. The receptors originated from a human donor in good health. Some libraries in this study had Jurkat cell RNA spiked in. CDR3s include the opening cysteine and the closing phenylalanine or tryptophan. D genes are given only for firm matches. A row's size may be missing; if present it is once, few, many or a size class.

NA	TRBV7-9	many	TRBJ2-5	TGTGCCAGCAGCTTAATGGTACAAGAGACCCAGTACTTC	CASSLMVQETQYF
NA	TRBV5-4	NA	TRBJ1-1	TGTGCCAGCAGCTTGCAGACAGCATCCACTGAAGCTTTCTTT	CASSLQTASTEAFF
NA	TRBV28	many	TRBJ1-1	TGTGCCAGCAGTTTATCTCAGATGAACACTGAAGCTTTCTTT	CASSLSQMNTEAFF
TRBD2	TRBV4-3	NA	TRBJ2-7	TGCGCCAGCAGCCACGATTACTGGGGACTAGCTGGCGAGCAGTACTTC	CASSHDYWGLAGEQYF
NA	TRBV6-5	many	TRBJ2-5	TGTGCCAGCAGTTACTCGGGGGCAGAGACCCAGTACTTC	CASSYSGAETQYF
TRBD1	TRBV7-9	NA	TRBJ2-7	TGTGCCAGCAGCTCCGCCGGGACAGGGTTCAACGAGCAGTACTTC	CASSSAGTGFNEQYF
TRBD1	TRBV27	many	TRBJ2-1	TGTGCCAGCACCGAGTTGGGGACAGGGGGCAATGAGCAGTTCTTC	CASTELGTGGNEQFF
TRBD2	TRBV24-1	many	TRBJ2-7	TGTGCCACCAGTGACGGGGGGGCCTACGAGCAGTACTTC	CATSDGGAYEQYF
NA	TRBV7-8	many	TRBJ2-3	TGTGCCAGCAGCTTACACTCTAGATGGACAGATACGCAGTATTTT	CASSLHSRWTDTQYF
NA	TRBV6-2/TRBV6-3	many	TRBJ2-7	TGTGCCAGCAGTTATCCTAGCCAGAACTACGAGCAGTACTTC	CASSYPSQNYEQYF
TRBD2	TRBV7-8	many	TRBJ2-7	TGTGCCAGCAGCATTCTAGCGGGGGTCGGGTACTTC	CASSILAGVGYF
NA	TRBV7-9	many	TRBJ1-2	TGTGCCAGCAGCTTGGCGGGGTCAGGAGGCTACACCTTC	CASSLAGSGGYTF
NA	TRBV28	many	TRBJ2-3	TGTGCCCTTGGGGGAAATACGCAGTATTTT	CALGGNTQYF
NA	TRBV3-1	NA	TRBJ2-1	TGTGCCAGCAGCCAAATAGCCGTTTCGGGGGATGAGCAGTTCTTC	CASSQIAVSGDEQFF
NA	TRBV7-9	few	TRBJ2-1	TGTGCCAGCAGCTTGGGGGCTTGGAATGAGCAGTTCTTC	CASSLGAWNEQFF
NA	TRBV30	once	TRBJ1-3	TGTGCCTGGGCGGTTATGACTGGAAACACCATATATTTT	CAWAVMTGNTIYF
TRBD1	TRBV20-1	NA	TRBJ2-5	TGCAGTGCTAGAGATGGGACAGGGGGTCGGGAGACCCAGTACTTC	CSARDGTGGRETQYF
NA	TRBV6-2/TRBV6-3	many	TRBJ1-1	TGTGCCAGCATGTTGGGTACTGAAGCTTTCTTT	CASMLGTEAFF
NA	TRBV9	NA	TRBJ1-1	TGTGCCAACAGCGTAGACGAACAGCCTCCAATGAACACTAAAGCTTTCTTT	CANSVDEQPPMNTKAFF
TRBD2	TRBV7-9	few	TRBJ2-7	TGTGCCAGCAGCTCCGGGACTAGCGGGCCCACCTACGAGCAGTACTTC	CASSSGTSGPTYEQYF
TRBD1	TRBV11-2	few	TRBJ2-5	TGTGCCAGCAGCTTAACCGGGACAGGGGCGGAGACCCAGTACTTC	CASSLTGTGAETQYF
NA	TRBV2	once	TRBJ1-5	TGTGCCGGACAGAGGGGCCCAGATACGCAGCATTTT	CAGQRGPDTQHF
TRBD1	TRBV7-9	many	TRBJ1-4	TGTGCCAGCAGCTCCATTGGGGCAGGGGGTCAAGAAAAACTGTTTTTT	CASSSIGAGGQEKLFF
NA	TRBV3-1	many	TRBJ1-5	TGTGCCAGCAGCCAAGGGCCAATTGCGAGTAATAGCAATCAGCCCCAGCATTTT	CASSQGPIASNSNQPQHF
NA	TRBV4-3	few	TRBJ2-7	TGCGCCAGCAGCCAAGAATGGGGACGGTTGTACGAGCAGTACTTC	CASSQEWGRLYEQYF
NA	TRBV6-2/TRBV6-3	NA	TRBJ2-7	TGTGCCAGCAGTTACCCTTTGGACCGGGACACTTACTACGAGCAGTACTTC	CASSYPLDRDTYYEQYF
NA	TRBV20-1	few	TRBJ2-3	TGCAGTGCTAGAGATGTCGCAGATACGCAGTATTTT	CSARDVADTQYF
NA	TRBV20-1	many	TRBJ1-1	TGCAGTGCTAGAGATCTCCTAGGCTTCCGGGACGGCACTGAAGCTTTCTTT	CSARDLLGFRDGTEAFF
NA	TRBV3-1	many	TRBJ1-1	TGTGCCAGCAGCCAAGATGTCATGGTGAACACTGAAGCTTTCTTT	CASSQDVMVNTEAFF
TRBD1	TRBV7-9	NA	TRBJ2-7	TGTGCCAGCAGTTACCGGGACAGGGGAATCTACGAGCAGTACTTC	CASSYRDRGIYEQYF
NA	TRBV27	few	TRBJ2-1	TGTGCCAGCAGTTTAGGGGCTACGGAGTTCTTC	CASSLGATEFF
NA	TRBV1	many	TRBJ1-5	TGCACCAGCAGCCAAGGGCCGGATAATCAGCCCCAGCATTTT	CTSSQGPDNQPQHF
TRBD2	TRBV12-3/TRBV12-4	NA	TRBJ2-2	TGTGCCAGCAGTTCGGGACTAGCGGGGCGGGAGCTGTTTTTT	CASSSGLAGRELFF
TRBD2	TRBV6-5	NA	TRBJ2-5	TGTGCCAGCAGTCGGACTAGCGGCTTCCAAGAGACCCAGTACTTC	CASSRTSGFQETQYF
NA	TRBV6-5	NA	TRBJ1-5	TGTGCCAGCAGTTTCCGTGGGGATCAGCCCCAGCATTTT	CASSFRGDQPQHF
NA	TRBV5-4	NA	TRBJ2-7	TGTGCCAGCAGCTCGGGCACCGACCTTTACGAGCAGCACTTC	CASSSGTDLYEQHF
NA	TRBV7-2	few	TRBJ1-2	TGTGCCAGCAGCTTAGCTGGAGATGGCTACTCCTTC	CASSLAGDGYSF
TRBD1	TRBV29-1	many	TRBJ1-1	TGCAGCGTTGAAGATTCTAGGGGGCCGGCTGAAGCTTTCTTT	CSVEDSRGPAEAFF
TRBD2	TRBV19	NA	TRBJ2-2	TGTGCCAGTAGTATCGGTAGCGGGAAAACCGGGGAGCTGTTTTTT	CASSIGSGKTGELFF
NA	TRBV19	many	TRBJ1-1	TGTGCCAGTAGTATAGTCAAGAACACTGAAGCTTTCTTT	CASSIVKNTEAFF
NA	TRBV27	NA	TRBJ1-1	TGTGCCAGCAGTCTCGGGGCTGTGGCTTCCTTT	CASSLGAVASF
NA	TRBV4-3	few	TRBJ1-1	TGCGCCAGCAGCCAAGATTCCCACACTGAAGCTTTCTTT	CASSQDSHTEAFF
NA	TRBV6-1	NA	TRBJ2-7	TGTGCCCGCAGTGAGGACGACACCCCCAGGTACGAGCAGTACTTC	CARSEDDTPRYEQYF
NA	TRBV27	once	TRBJ2-6	TGTGCCAGCAGACCGAGAATTTCTGGGGCCAACGTCCTGACTTTC	CASRPRISGANVLTF
NA	TRBV15	NA	TRBJ2-1	TGTGCCACCAGCGAACGGACGTACAATGAGCAGTTCTTC	CATSERTYNEQFF
NA	TRBV7-2	many	TRBJ2-1	TGTGCCAGCAGCCAGGACAGCTACAATGAGCAGTTCTTC	CASSQDSYNEQFF
NA	TRBV7-9	few	TRBJ2-7	TGTGCCAGCAGCTCGAACTGGGACATTTACGAGCAGTACTTC	CASSSNWDIYEQYF
NA	TRBV10-2	few	TRBJ2-5	TGCGCCAGCAGTACGGACAGACAGTACCAAGAGACCCAGTACTTC	CASSTDRQYQETQYF
TRBD1	TRBV6-5	many	TRBJ2-3	TGTGCCAGCAACATATACGGACAGGGTTCAGATACGCAGTATTTT	CASNIYGQGSDTQYF